This TCR beta chain was documented in a study of CD8 T cells in ankylosing spondylitis. Overall study results and limits: Reportedly, significant enrichment of disease-linked clones occurred in matched ankylosing spondylitis synovial fluid. Characteristic of ankylosing spondylitis blood, it appeared, was a TCR beta motif comprising several highly homologous variants. Some motif variants had been reported before (in reactive arthritis synovial fluid and blood).

Turning to this clonotype: Its antigen remains unknown.

Making the TCR beta libraries involved quantitative 5'-RACE with molecular barcodes. Via MiXCR, TCRdb re-called the 5' RACE reads, giving one row per CDR3 protein. The sample has 650,000 to 800,000 distinct CDR3 sequences, around 20% seen once. CDR1 and CDR2 from the germline V gene are SGHTA and FQGNSA. V lost 3 bases and J lost 7; bases outside the gene matches: 10. The CDR3 runs 16 residues. The source of this sequence is a male donor with ankylosing spondylitis. The sample was blood, either unsorted or a sorted T cell fraction (not recorded which). The V call is TRBV7-2, the J call TRBJ2-7, with 12 bases that match TRBD1. The CDR3 region is CASSFSGTGGSREQYF. The CDR3 region has the DNA TGTGCCAGCAGCTTTTCCGGGACAGGGGGCTCGAGGGAGCAGTACTTC.